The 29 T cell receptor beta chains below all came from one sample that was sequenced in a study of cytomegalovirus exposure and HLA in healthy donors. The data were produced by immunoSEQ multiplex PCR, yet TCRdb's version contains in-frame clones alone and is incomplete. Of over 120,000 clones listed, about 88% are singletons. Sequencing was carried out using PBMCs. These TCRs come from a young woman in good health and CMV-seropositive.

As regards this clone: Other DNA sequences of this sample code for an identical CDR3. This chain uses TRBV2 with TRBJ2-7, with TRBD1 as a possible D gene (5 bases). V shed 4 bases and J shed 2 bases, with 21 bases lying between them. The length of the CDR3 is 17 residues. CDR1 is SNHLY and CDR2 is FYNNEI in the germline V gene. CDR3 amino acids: CASSVVKGAGSPYEQYF. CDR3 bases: TGTGCCAGCAGTGTAGTGAAAGGGGCTGGCAGCCCCTACGAGCAGTACTTC.

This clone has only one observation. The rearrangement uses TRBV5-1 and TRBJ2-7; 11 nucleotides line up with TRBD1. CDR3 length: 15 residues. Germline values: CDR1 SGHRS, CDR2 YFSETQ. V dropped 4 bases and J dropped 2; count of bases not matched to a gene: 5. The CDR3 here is CASSQTDRGPYEQYF. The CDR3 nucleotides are TGCGCCAGCAGCCAAACGGACAGGGGGCCCTACGAGCAGTACTTC.

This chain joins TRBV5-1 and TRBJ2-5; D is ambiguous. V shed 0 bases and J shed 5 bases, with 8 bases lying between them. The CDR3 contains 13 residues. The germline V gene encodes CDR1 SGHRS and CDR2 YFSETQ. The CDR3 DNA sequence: TGCGCCAGCAGCTTGGCCACCGGGGAGACCCAGTACTTC. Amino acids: CASSLATGETQYF.

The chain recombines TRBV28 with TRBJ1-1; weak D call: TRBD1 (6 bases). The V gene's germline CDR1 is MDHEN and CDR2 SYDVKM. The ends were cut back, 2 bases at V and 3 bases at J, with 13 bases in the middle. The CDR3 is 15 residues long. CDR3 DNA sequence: TGTGCCAGCAGTTTAGGGGGCAGGGGAGACACTGAAGCTTTCTTT. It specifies CASSLGGRGDTEAFF.

The CDR3 bases are TGTGCCAGTAGTATAGATCCCGGTCTTTGGCCCCAGCATTTT. As protein: CASSIDPGLWPQHF. The chain carries TRBV19 and TRBJ1-5; D not resolved. V lost 0 bases and J lost 9, with 12 bases in between. CDR3 length: 14 residues. Germline loops: CDR1 LNHDA, CDR2 SQIVND (reference sequence).

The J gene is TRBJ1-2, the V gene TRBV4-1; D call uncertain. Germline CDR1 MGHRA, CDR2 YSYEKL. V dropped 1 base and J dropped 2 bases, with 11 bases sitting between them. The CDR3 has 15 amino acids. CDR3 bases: TGCGCCAGCAGCCAAGGGGAGGGATTGAACTATGGCTACACCTTC. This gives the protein CASSQGEGLNYGYTF.

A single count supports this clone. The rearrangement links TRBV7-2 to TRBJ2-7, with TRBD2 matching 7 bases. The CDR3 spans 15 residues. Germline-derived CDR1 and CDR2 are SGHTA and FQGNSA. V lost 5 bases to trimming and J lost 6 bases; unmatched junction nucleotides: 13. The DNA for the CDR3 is TGTGCCAGCAGCCTAAGTTACGGCGGGGGATCCGAGCAGTACTTC. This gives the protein CASSLSYGGGSEQYF.

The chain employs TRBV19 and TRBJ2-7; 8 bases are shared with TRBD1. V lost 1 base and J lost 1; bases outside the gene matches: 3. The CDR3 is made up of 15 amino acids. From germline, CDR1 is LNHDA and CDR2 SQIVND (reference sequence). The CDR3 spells CASSIAGQGSYEQYF. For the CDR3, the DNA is TGTGCCAGTAGTATAGCCGGACAGGGATCCTACGAGCAGTACTTC.

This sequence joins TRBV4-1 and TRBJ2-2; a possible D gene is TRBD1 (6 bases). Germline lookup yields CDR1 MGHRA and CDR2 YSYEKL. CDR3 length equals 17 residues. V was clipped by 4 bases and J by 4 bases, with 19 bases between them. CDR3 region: CASSLRGSVSGTGELFF. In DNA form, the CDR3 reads TGCGCCAGCAGCCTGAGGGGGTCAGTAAGCGGCACCGGGGAGCTGTTTTTT.

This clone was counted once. The CDR3 spells CATSPRDFSPLHF. Written as DNA, the CDR3 is TGTGCCACCAGCCCGCGGGATTTTTCACCCCTCCACTTT. This rearrangement joins TRBV15 to TRBJ1-6; D gene uncertain. Germline assignment: CDR1 LNHNV and CDR2 YYDKDF (reference sequence). V was shortened by 5 bases and J by 9 bases, with 11 bases between the two germline ends. This CDR3 comprises 13 residues.

CDR3 coding DNA: TGTGCCAGCAGCTCCGAATTCGGGACAGGGAGTGAAAAACTGTTTTTT. Its protein product is CASSSEFGTGSEKLFF. The V and J genes are TRBV11-2 and TRBJ1-4, with 9 bases lining up with TRBD1. The CDR3 covers 16 residues. Germline V CDR1 and CDR2: SGHAT, FQNNGV. With V trimmed by 4 bases and J by 7 bases, 10 bases remained unmatched.

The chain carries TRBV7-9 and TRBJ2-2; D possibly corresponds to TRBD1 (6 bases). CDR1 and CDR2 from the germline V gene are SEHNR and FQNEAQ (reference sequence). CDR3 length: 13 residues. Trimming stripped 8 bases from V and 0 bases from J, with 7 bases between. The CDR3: CASRQANTGELFF. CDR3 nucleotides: TGTGCCAGCCGACAGGCGAACACCGGGGAGCTGTTTTTT.

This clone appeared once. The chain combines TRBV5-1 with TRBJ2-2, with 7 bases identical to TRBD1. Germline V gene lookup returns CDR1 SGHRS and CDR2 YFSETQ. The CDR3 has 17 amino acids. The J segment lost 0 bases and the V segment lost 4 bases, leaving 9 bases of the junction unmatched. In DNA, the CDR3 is TGCGCCAGCAGCGAACCCCCGACAGGGTCGAACACCGGGGAGCTGTTTTTT. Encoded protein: CASSEPPTGSNTGELFF.

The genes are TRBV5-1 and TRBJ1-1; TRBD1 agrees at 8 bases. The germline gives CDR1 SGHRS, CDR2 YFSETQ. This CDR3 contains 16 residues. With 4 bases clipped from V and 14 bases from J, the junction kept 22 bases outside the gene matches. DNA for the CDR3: TGCGCCAGCAGCCTCCGTATGTGGACAGGGAAGCCTCATTCCTTCTTT. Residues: CASSLRMWTGKPHSFF.

The CDR3 DNA reads as TGTGCCAGCAGCGTAGAGACAGGGGTCACCGGGGAGCTGTTTTTT. The encoded protein is CASSVETGVTGELFF. This sequence joins TRBV9 and TRBJ2-2, with 8 positions matching TRBD1. Trimming removed 0 bases from V and 4 bases from J; junction bases left unmatched: 2. CDR3 size: 15 residues. Germline lookup yields CDR1 SGDLS and CDR2 YYNGEE.

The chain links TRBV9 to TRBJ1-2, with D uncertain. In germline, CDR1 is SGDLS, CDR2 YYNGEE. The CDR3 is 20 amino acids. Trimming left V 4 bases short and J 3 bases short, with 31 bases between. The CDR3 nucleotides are TGTGCCAGCAGCCCTAGGTCGTTTCCGTCGGGTATCTGGCTGGACTATGGCTACACCTTC. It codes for CASSPRSFPSGIWLDYGYTF.

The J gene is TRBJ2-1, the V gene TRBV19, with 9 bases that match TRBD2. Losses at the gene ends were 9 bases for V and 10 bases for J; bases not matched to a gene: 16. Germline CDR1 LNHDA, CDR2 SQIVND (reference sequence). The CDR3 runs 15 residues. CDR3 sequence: CASSVGTSQRREQFF. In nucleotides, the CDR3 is TGTGCCAGCTCAGTCGGGACTAGCCAACGGCGGGAGCAGTTCTTC.

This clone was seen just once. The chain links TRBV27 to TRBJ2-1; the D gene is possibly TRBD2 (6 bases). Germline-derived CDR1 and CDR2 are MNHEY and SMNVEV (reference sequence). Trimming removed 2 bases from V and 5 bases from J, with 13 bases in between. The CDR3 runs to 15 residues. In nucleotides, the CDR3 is TGTGCCAGCAGTTTAATCTTGGGGGGTGACAATGAGCAGTTCTTC. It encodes CASSLILGGDNEQFF.

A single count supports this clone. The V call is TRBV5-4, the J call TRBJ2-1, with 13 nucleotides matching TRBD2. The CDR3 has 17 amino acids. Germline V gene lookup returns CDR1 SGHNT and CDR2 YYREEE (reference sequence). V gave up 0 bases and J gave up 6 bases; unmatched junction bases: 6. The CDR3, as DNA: TGTGCCAGCAGCTTGGGTTGGGGGACTAGCGGGGTCAATGAGCAGTTCTTC. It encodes CASSLGWGTSGVNEQFF.

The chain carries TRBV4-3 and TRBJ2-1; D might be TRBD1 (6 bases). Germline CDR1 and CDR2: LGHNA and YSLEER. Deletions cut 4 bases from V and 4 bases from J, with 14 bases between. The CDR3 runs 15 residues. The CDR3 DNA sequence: TGCGCCAGCAGCCCAGGGGCAGCTGATTACAATGAGCAGTTCTTC. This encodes CASSPGAADYNEQFF.

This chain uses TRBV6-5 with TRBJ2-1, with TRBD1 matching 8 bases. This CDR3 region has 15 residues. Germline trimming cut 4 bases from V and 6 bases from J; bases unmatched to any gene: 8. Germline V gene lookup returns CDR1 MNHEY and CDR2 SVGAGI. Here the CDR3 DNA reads TGTGCCAGCAGTTCCACGGGACAGGCGGGCAATGAGCAGTTCTTC. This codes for CASSSTGQAGNEQFF.

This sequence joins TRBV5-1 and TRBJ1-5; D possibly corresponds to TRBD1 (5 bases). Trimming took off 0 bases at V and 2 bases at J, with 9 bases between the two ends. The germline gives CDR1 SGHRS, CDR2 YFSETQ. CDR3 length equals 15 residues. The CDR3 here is CASSLEQGRNQPQHF. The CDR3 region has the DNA TGCGCCAGCAGCTTGGAGCAGGGCCGCAATCAGCCCCAGCATTTT.

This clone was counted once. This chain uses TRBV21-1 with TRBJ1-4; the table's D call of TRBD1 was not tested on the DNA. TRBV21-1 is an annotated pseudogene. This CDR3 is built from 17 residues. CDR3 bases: TGTGCCAGCACTCCTGCAGGGGATAGCCGCAGTAATGAAAAACTGTTTTTT. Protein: CASTPAGDSRSNEKLFF.

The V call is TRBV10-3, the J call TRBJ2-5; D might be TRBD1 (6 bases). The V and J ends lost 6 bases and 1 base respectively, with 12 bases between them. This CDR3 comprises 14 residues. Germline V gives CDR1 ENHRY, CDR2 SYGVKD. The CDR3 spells CAISQDRIQETQYF. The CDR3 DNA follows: TGTGCCATCAGCCAGGACAGAATCCAAGAGACCCAGTACTTC.

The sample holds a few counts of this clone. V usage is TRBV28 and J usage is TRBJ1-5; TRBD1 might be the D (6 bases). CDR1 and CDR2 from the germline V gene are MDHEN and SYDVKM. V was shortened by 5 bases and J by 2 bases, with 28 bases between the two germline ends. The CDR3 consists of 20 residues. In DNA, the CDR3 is TGTGCCAGCAGTCCCACTCGGGTGAGGGGGAAGGTCAAGGGCAATCAGCCCCAGCATTTT. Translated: CASSPTRVRGKVKGNQPQHF.

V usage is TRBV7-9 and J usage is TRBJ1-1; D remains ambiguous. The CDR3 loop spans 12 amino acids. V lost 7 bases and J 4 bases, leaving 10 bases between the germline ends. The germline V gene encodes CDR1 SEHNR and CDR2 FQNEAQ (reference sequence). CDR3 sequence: CASKVHATEAFF. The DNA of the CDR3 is TGTGCCAGCAAAGTACATGCCACTGAAGCTTTCTTT.

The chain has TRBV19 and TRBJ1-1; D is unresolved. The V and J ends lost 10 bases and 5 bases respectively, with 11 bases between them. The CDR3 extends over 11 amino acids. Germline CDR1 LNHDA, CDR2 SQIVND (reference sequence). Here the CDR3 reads CATMQVTEAFF. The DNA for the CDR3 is TGTGCCACAATGCAGGTGACTGAAGCTTTCTTT.

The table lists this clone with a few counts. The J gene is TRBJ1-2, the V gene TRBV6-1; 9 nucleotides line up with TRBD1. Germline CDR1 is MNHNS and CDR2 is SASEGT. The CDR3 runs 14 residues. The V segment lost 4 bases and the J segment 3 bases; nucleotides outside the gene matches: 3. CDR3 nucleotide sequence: TGTGCCAGCAGTGTGACAGGGGGGGACTATGGCTACACCTTC. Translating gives CASSVTGGDYGYTF.

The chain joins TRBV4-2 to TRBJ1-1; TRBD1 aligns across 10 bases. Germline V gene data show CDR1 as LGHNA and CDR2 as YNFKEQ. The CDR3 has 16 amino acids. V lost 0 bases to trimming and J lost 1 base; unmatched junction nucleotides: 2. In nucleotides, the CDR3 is TGTGCCAGCAGCCAAGAGACAGGGGGCCCGAACACTGAAGCTTTCTTT. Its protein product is CASSQETGGPNTEAFF.